This TCR beta chain was profiled in a study of beta chain features in type 1 diabetes. Study-wide findings and caveats: Researchers cautioned that cDNA sequencing could over-represent cells with high TCR expression. Compared with healthy donors, patients appeared to share more similar naive, central memory and regulatory TCRB repertoires.

Of the isolated RNA, all was reverse transcribed, and so the sequenced material was expressed TCRB transcripts. Clones were sequenced by immunoSEQ multiplex PCR, and TCRdb holds only the in-frame ones, with some missing. This sample carries 450,000 to 600,000 clones, over 25% of them seen once, and the ten largest clones take 0.065%. The germline V gene encodes CDR1 GTSNPN and CDR2 SVGIG (reference sequence). The CDR3 sequence is 18 residues long. With 2 bases clipped from V and 0 bases from J, the junction kept 13 bases outside the gene matches. Turning to this clone: Its cognate antigen is unknown.

Every donor had blood drawn once into heparin, approximately 120 mL on average. It was via CD45RO/CCR7/CD25/CD127/CD95/CD27 that CD4+ naive, central memory, regulatory and stem cell-like memory cells were sorted. The specimen was naive CD4+ T cells from blood. V gene TRBV30 combines with J gene TRBJ1-2; 9 nucleotides match TRBD1. The clonotype originates from a man aged 18 to 30 in good health. Here the CDR3 reads CAWSRTGTGLSANYGYTF. DNA of the CDR3: TGTGCCTGGAGTCGTACCGGGACAGGGTTATCGGCTAACTATGGCTACACCTTC.